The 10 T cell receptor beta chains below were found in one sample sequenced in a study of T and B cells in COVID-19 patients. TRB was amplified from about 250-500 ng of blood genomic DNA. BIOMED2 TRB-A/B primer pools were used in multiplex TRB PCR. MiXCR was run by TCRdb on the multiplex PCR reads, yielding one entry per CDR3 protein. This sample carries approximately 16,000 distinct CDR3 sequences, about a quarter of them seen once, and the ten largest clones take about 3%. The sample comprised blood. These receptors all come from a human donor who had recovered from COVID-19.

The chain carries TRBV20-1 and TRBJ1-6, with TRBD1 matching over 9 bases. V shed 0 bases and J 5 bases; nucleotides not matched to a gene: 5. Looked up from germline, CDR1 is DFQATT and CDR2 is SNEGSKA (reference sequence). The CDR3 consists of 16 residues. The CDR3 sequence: CSARDGQGRDNSPLHF. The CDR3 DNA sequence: TGCAGTGCTAGAGACGGACAGGGGAGGGATAATTCACCCCTCCACTTT.

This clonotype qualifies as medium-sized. The CDR3 nucleotides are TGTGCCAGCTCACCAAACCGGGATGAGCAGTTCTTC. Amino acids: CASSPNRDEQFF. V usage is TRBV18 and J usage is TRBJ2-1; D is uncertain. Germline loops: CDR1 KGHSH, CDR2 LQKENI. V was shortened by 2 bases and J by 8 bases, with 7 bases between the two germline ends. The CDR3 runs to 12 residues.

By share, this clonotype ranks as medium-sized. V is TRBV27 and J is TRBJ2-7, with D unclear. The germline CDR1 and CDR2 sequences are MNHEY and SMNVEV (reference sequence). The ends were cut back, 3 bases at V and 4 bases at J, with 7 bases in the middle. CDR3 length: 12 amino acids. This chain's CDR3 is CASSFLGYEQYF. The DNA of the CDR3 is TGTGCCAGCAGTTTTCTAGGGTACGAGCAGTACTTC.

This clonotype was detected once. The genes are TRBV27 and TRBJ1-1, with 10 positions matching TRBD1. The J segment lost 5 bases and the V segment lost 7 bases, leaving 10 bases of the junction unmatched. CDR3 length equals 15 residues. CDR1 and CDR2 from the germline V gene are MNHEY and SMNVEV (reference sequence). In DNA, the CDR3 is TGTGCCAGCAACCGACAGGGGGCTAGAGGAACTGAAGCTTTCTTT. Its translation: CASNRQGARGTEAFF.

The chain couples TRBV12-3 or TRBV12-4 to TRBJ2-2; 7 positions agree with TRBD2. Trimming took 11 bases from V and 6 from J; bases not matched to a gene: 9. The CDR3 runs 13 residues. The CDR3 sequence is CAAHAGAPGELFF. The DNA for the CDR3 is TGTGCCGCCCATGCGGGAGCCCCCGGGGAGCTGTTTTTT.

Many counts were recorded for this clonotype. The chain's CDR3 is CAWDVLSGNTIYF. Written as DNA, the CDR3 is TGTGCCTGGGACGTACTCTCTGGAAACACCATATATTTT. This chain links TRBV30 with TRBJ1-3, with D hard to call. The V gene lost 5 bases and the J gene lost 0 bases, with 8 bases spanning the gap. The germline V gene encodes CDR1 GTSNPN and CDR2 SVGIG (reference sequence). This CDR3 has 13 residues.

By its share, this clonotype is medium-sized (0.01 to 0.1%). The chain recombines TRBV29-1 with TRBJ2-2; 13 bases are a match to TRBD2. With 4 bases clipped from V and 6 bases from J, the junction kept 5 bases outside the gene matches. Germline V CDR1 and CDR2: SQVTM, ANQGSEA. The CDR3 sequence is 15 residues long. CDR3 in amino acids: CSVARTSGSAGELFF. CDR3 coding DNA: TGCAGCGTTGCCCGGACTAGCGGGAGTGCCGGGGAGCTGTTTTTT.

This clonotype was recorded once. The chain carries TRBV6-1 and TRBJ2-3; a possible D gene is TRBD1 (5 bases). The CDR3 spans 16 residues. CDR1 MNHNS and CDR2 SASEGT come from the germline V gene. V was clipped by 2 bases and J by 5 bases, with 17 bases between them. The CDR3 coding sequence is TGTGCCAGCAGTGAATTCCGAACAGGCGTTAGAGATACGCAGTATTTT. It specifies CASSEFRTGVRDTQYF.

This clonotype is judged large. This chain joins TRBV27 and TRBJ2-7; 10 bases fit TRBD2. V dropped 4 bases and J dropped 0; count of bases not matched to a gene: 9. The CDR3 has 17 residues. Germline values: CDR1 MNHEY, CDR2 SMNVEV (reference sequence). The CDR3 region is CASSSLTSGLNSYEQYF. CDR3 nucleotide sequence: TGTGCCAGCAGTTCGTTGACTAGCGGGTTAAACTCCTACGAGCAGTACTTC.

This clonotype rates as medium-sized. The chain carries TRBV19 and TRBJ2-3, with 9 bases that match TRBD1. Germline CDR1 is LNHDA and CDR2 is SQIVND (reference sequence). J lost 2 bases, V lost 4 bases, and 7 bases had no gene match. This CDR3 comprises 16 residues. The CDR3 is CASSTYRGQATDTQYF. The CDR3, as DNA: TGTGCCAGTAGTACCTACAGGGGGCAAGCCACAGATACGCAGTATTTT.